This T cell receptor beta chain was found in a study of T-cell reconstitution after alpha-beta-depleted transplantation in children. Study results and caveats: The study traced high day-60 TCRbeta diversity in some patients to surviving recipient T cells and thymic progenitors. Several hundred rapidly expanded clones from non-depleted graft cells reportedly supplied alpha-beta T cells about two months post-transplant.

During its preparation, the TCRbeta library received unique molecular identifiers. TCRdb re-called the PCR reads through MiXCR, storing one row per CDR3 protein. The profile covers around 700,000 distinct CDR3 sequences, with about 12% appearing a single time and around 0.79% taken by the ten largest. The CDR3 loop spans 15 amino acids. In germline, CDR1 is LGHDT, CDR2 YNNKEL (reference sequence). V was pared by 0 bases and J by 7 bases, with 16 bases between. Ten or more counts support this clonotype. Antigen specificity is unknown. The TCR originated in a girl aged 2 to 10 with congenital amegakaryocytic thrombocytopenia, due to receive a stem cell transplant. The chain carries TRBV3-1 and TRBJ2-7; maybe TRBD1 (5 bases). The sample consisted of PBMCs, taken before TCRalphabeta/CD19-depleted stem cell transplant. The CDR3 region has the DNA TGTGCCAGCAGCCAAGAACACAGGAGAGGTGGGGAGCAGTACTTC. The encoded protein is CASSQEHRRGGEQYF.